A single sample gave rise to the 13 T cell receptor beta chains below, sequenced in a study of regulatory T cells in long-lasting Graves disease. To make TCR beta libraries, researchers used iRepertoire HTBI primers and Arm-PCR of CDR3 regions. TCRdb re-called the multiplex PCR reads through MiXCR, storing one row per CDR3 protein. The table shows a few hundred thousand distinct CDR3 sequences, with around 15% occurring only once. Time point of the sample: newly diagnosed GD, antithyroid drugs for less than 3 months. RNA from PBMCs was the source of the TCR library. This sample was also put to use in a study of T cells in Graves' hyperthyroidism and ophthalmopathy.

The sequencing here drew on peripheral blood mononuclear cells (PBMCs), taken at new diagnosis, from a patient treated with antithyroid drugs. The receptors derive from a woman aged 18 to 35 with Graves disease.

This clonotype has at least ten counts. The chain employs TRBV6-1 and TRBJ2-5, with 12 nucleotides matching TRBD2. The V gene's germline CDR1 is MNHNS and CDR2 SASEGT. The V segment lost 7 bases and the J segment 4 bases; nucleotides outside the gene matches: 4. This CDR3 spans 14 amino acids. CDR3 residues: CASIRLAGAETQYF. CDR3 sequence (DNA): TGTGCCAGCATCCGACTAGCGGGAGCAGAGACCCAGTACTTC.

The J gene is TRBJ1-5, the V gene TRBV3-1; D perhaps matches TRBD1 (6 bases). V was cut by 4 bases and J by 2 bases, with 15 bases left in between. The CDR3 is 16 residues long. The V gene's germline CDR1 is LGHDT and CDR2 YNNKEL (reference sequence). The CDR3 sequence: CASSRGLGGRNQPQHF. In DNA, the CDR3 is TGTGCCAGCAGCCGAGGGCTGGGGGGCCGCAATCAGCCCCAGCATTTT.

In nucleotides, the CDR3 is TGTGCCAGTAGTAGAAAGACACAGCCCCAGCATTTT. It translates to CASSRKTQPQHF. The chain links TRBV19 to TRBJ1-5; D remains unclear. Germline values: CDR1 LNHDA, CDR2 SQIVND (reference sequence). The CDR3 has 12 amino acids. V dropped 4 bases and J dropped 7 bases, with 8 bases sitting between them.

This clonotype was detected once. It may be a read error: a sequence one base away is much more abundant. The chain has TRBV6-2 or TRBV6-3 and TRBJ2-3; tentatively, D is TRBD1 (5 bases). This CDR3 contains 13 residues. CDR1 and CDR2 from the germline V gene are MNHEY and SVGEGT. DNA of the CDR3: TGTGCCAGCAGTGAATTTTTGGGCCAGACAGTTAATTTT. Amino acids: CASSEFLGQTVNF.

The genes are TRBV5-1 and TRBJ1-2; 8 nucleotides agree with TRBD1. CDR3 length: 12 residues. The junction had 3 bases not matched to a gene; V was cut back by 4 bases and J by 7 bases. Per germline, CDR1 SGHRS and CDR2 YFSETQ. CDR3 region: CASSRDRTGYTF. Here the CDR3 DNA reads TGCGCCAGCAGCCGGGACAGGACTGGCTACACCTTC.

This clonotype was seen repeatedly, ten times or more. The rearrangement uses TRBV11-2 and TRBJ2-3, with D hard to call. The CDR3 spans 12 residues. The V end lost 5 bases, the J end lost 4 bases, and 7 bases lay between the germline ends. CDR1 and CDR2 (germline): SGHAT, FQNNGV. CDR3: CASSRWADTQYF. Written as DNA, the CDR3 is TGTGCCAGCAGCCGGTGGGCAGATACGCAGTATTTT.

As concerns this clonotype: This may be a read error, as it is one base from a much larger clone. The rearrangement joins TRBV30 to TRBJ2-7; D is unresolved. V lost 4 bases and J lost 4, with 8 bases in between. The CDR3 sequence is 11 residues long. Germline lookup yields CDR1 GTSNPN and CDR2 SVGIG (reference sequence). The CDR3 reads CAWMPDYEQYF. CDR3 DNA sequence: TGTGCCTGGATGCCCGATTACGAGCAGTACTTC.

This clonotype was observed many times. The chain is built from TRBV7-8 and TRBJ2-7; weak D call: TRBD2 (5 bases). Between the trimmed V and J ends, which lost 1 base and 3 bases, there was a span of 7 bases. This CDR3 is 13 amino acids long. In germline, CDR1 is SGHVS, CDR2 FQNEAQ. CDR3 protein: CASSLDSDYEQYF. DNA for the CDR3: TGTGCCAGCAGCTTAGATAGCGACTACGAGCAGTACTTC.

This clonotype was seen ten or more times. This rearrangement joins TRBV11-2 to TRBJ1-2; D possibly corresponds to TRBD1 (5 bases). This CDR3 has 15 amino acids. Per the germline V gene, CDR1 is SGHAT and CDR2 is FQNNGV. Between the trimmed V and J ends, which lost 6 bases and 7 bases, there was a span of 21 bases. In DNA form, the CDR3 reads TGTGCCAGCAGGAAACCGGGACGGAGCTTATCTGGCTACACCTTC. It translates to CASRKPGRSLSGYTF. Full variable domain (remainder filled in from reference TRBV11-2 and TRBJ1-2): EAGVAQSPRYKIIEKRQSVAFWCNPISGHATLYWYQQILGQGPKLLIQFQNNGVVDDSQLPKDRFSAERLKGVDSTLKIQPAKLEDSAVYLCASRKPGRSLSGYTFGSGTRLTVV.

Notes on this clonotype: Just one base apart from a much larger clone, this may be a read error. This rearrangement joins TRBV7-9 to TRBJ2-1, with 14 bases identical to TRBD2. The V gene's germline CDR1 is SEHNR and CDR2 FQNEAQ (reference sequence). This CDR3 region has 16 residues. CDR3 sequence: CTSSPRLAGGDNEQFF. CDR3 nucleotides: TGTACCAGCAGCCCCCGACTAGCGGGAGGGGACAATGAGCAGTTCTTC.

This clonotype was recorded at least ten times. This chain uses TRBV28 with TRBJ1-2; D is possibly TRBD1 (6 bases). Germline V lookup: CDR1 MDHEN, CDR2 SYDVKM. V shed 6 bases and J shed 2 bases, with 16 bases lying between them. This CDR3 is 15 amino acids long. The CDR3 is CASSPPQGRNYGYTF. DNA for the CDR3: TGTGCCAGCAGCCCCCCGCAGGGGAGGAACTATGGCTACACCTTC.

As for this clonotype: This may stem from a read error, because a much larger clone lies one nucleotide away. The missing conserved phenylalanine or tryptophan at the end of this CDR3 makes a read error likely. This chain connects TRBV6-2 or TRBV6-3 to TRBJ2-3, with D maybe TRBD2 (6 bases). The length of the CDR3 is 14 residues. Trimming shortened V by 6 bases and J by 1 base, and 11 bases separated the two germline ends. Germline lookup yields CDR1 MNHEY and CDR2 SVGEGT. CDR3 in amino acids: CASRGVAGTDTQYL. DNA of the CDR3: TGTGCCAGCAGAGGAGTAGCGGGCACAGATACGCAGTATCTT.

This clonotype was detected only once. This could be a read error, since a much larger clone is one nucleotide away. The V call is TRBV12-3 or TRBV12-4, the J call TRBJ2-2, with 7 positions matching TRBD2. CDR3 size: 15 residues. The CDR3 loop is CASRLQGLVTGELLF. Written as DNA, the CDR3 is TGTGCCAGCAGACTCCAAGGACTAGTCACCGGGGAGCTGCTTTTT.